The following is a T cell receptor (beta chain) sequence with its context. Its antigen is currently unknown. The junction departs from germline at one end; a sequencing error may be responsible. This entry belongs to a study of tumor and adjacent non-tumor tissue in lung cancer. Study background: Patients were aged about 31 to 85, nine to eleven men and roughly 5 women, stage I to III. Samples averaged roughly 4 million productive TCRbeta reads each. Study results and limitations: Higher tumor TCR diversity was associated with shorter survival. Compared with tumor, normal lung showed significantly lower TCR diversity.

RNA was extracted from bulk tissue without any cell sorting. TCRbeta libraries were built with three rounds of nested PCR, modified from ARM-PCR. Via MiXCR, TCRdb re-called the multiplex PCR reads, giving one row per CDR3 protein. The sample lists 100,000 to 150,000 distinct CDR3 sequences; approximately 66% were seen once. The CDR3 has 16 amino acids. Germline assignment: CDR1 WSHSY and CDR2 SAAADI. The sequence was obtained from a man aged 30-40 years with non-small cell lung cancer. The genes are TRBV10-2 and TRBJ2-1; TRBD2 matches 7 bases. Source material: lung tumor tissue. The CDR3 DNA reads TGCGCCAGCAGTGAGTCGGGACTAACGGGAGTGGGTGAGAAGTTCTTC. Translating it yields CASSESGLTGVGEKFF.